This T cell receptor (beta chain) was retrieved from a study of long-term antiretroviral therapy in people with HIV. Study conclusions and caveats: At every time point, clones expanded before ART dominated the repertoire.

Researchers report immunoSEQ v3.0 was run at survey level. Per-sample sequencing targets were roughly 40,000-55,000 T-cell genomes. The table came from immunoSEQ multiplex PCR; TCRdb's copy has only in-frame clones and leaves some out. In the table there are roughly 11,000 clones, roughly 91% of which are singletons. Turning to this clone: No antigen is known for it.

Trimming pared 7 bases from V and 4 bases from J, leaving 14 bases between. Germline V gives CDR1 MNHEY, CDR2 SVGAGI. The CDR3 is 14 amino acids. The chain uses TRBV6-5 and TRBJ1-3; D gene uncertain. Sequences were derived from unsorted PBMCs, sampled 0.2 years before starting antiretroviral therapy. This sequence originates from a woman aged 40-49 years with HIV. Written as DNA, the CDR3 is TGTGCCAGCACAGGCCAAAGGGCCGGAAACACCATATATTTT. Translation: CASTGQRAGNTIYF.